This TCR beta chain was profiled in a study of PD-1 blockade in classical Hodgkin lymphoma. Looking at the study overall: Nivolumab was given intravenously to patients at 3 mg/kg every 2 weeks. Study-level points and caveats: By C4D1, CD4+ diversity increased significantly, especially in complete responders. The causes of the repertoire differences, possibly disease activity or prior therapy, remain undefined. Healthy donors reportedly exceeded newly diagnosed patients in baseline TCR diversity.

As regards this clone: Its antigen is unknown.

Relapses following autologous stem cell transplantation were seen in all patients, with brentuximab vedotin exposure varying. The protocol was immunoSEQ multiplex PCR, while the TCRdb copy is restricted to in-frame clones and leaves out a portion. The table records about 19,000 clones, 79% of them present only once. The CDR3 has 12 residues. Germline lookup yields CDR1 MNHEY and CDR2 SVGAGI. With 6 bases removed from V and 2 bases from J, the gap between germline ends came to 5 bases. The TCR was taken from a human donor with classical Hodgkin lymphoma. The sequencing used peripheral blood mononuclear cells (PBMCs), collected before the second cycle of nivolumab. J is TRBJ1-5 and V is TRBV6-5; D uncertain. CDR3 sequence: CASRSGNQPQHF. In nucleotides, the CDR3 is TGTGCCAGCAGATCGGGCAATCAGCCCCAGCATTTT.